A single TCR beta chain is shown here with its context. The CDR3 has 13 amino acids. These data originate in a study of control samples from healthy donors and cancer patients. Measured with immunoSEQ multiplex PCR; TCRdb has only the in-frame clones, and not every one. The sample gives around 110,000 clones, 88% of which show up once; approximately 2.2% is in the top ten. The specimen sequenced was blood. The receptor was derived from a woman in her sixties or seventies in good health. The chain joins TRBV12-2 to TRBJ2-1; the table's D gene call, TRBD1, was not cross checked with the DNA. TRBV12-2 is shown as a pseudogene. CDR3 protein: CASLDRGINEQFF. The CDR3 DNA follows: TGTGCAAGTCTGGACAGGGGGATCAATGAGCAGTTCTTC.